The 20 T cell receptor beta chains in this list originate from one sample, sequenced in a study of tumor-infiltrating lymphocytes in primary liver carcinoma. The template, 500 ng total RNA, yielded TCR beta cDNA made with a constant-region primer. Three nested multiplex PCR rounds, a slightly modified ARM-PCR method, built the TCR beta libraries. A C-beta reverse primer and TRBV1-TRBV30 forward primers served in each of the first two PCR rounds, at approximately 10 cycles apiece. From the multiplex PCR reads, TCRdb called clonotypes with MiXCR, one entry per CDR3 protein. Among about 200,000 distinct CDR3 sequences listed, over 80% were seen once. Co-extraction of RNA and DNA was performed on 20-30 mg of unsorted bulk tissue. The sample consisted of tumor tissue from primary liver carcinoma. These receptors came from a man in his forties or fifties with primary liver carcinoma and hepatitis B virus infection.

As concerns this clonotype: Sequence at one end of the junction differs from germline and may be a read error. The chain joins TRBV10-3 to TRBJ2-5; 7 bases are shared with TRBD2. The CDR3 covers 12 residues. The germline CDR1 and CDR2 sequences are ENHRY and SYGVKD. CDR3 region: CAISTSQDTQYF. The CDR3 DNA reads TGCGCCATCTCGACTAGCCAAGATACACAGTACTTC.

With regard to this clonotype: One end of the junction varies from germline; a read error may be responsible. The V gene is TRBV2, the J gene TRBJ2-7; D might be TRBD1 (6 bases). Germline CDR1 is SNHLY and CDR2 is FYNNEI. The CDR3 contains 13 residues. This CDR3 reads CVSRETGSYEQYF. The CDR3 region has the DNA TGTGTCAGCAGAGAGACAGGTTCCTACGAGCAGTACTTC.

The chain couples TRBV7-8 to TRBJ2-3; D remains unclear. Germline-derived CDR1 and CDR2 are SGHVS and FQNEAQ. CDR3 length equals 20 residues. V was shortened by 2 bases and J by 7 bases, with 31 bases between the two germline ends. The CDR3 DNA is TGTGCCAGCAGCTTATGGGCTGGATCCTGGATGGCCCTAAAGATAAATACGCAGTATTTT. This gives the protein CASSLWAGSWMALKINTQYF.

The chain links TRBV5-1 to TRBJ2-5; 13 nucleotides agree with TRBD2. The CDR3 runs to 16 residues. The trim removed 8 bases at V and 3 bases at J, leaving 10 bases unmatched. Germline lookup yields CDR1 SGHRS and CDR2 YFSETQ. The DNA for the CDR3 is TGCGCCAGTAGTTTCGGACTAGCGGGAGTGGAAGAGACCCAGTACTTC. Translation: CASSFGLAGVEETQYF.

On this clonotype itself: At one of its ends the junction is not consistent with the germline gene, which may arise from a read error. The V and J genes are TRBV10-3 and TRBJ2-3; D may be TRBD2 (5 bases). Per the germline V gene, CDR1 is ENHRY and CDR2 is SYGVKD. The CDR3 has 17 residues. The CDR3, as DNA: TGTGCCATCAGTGAGGGGGTTGTTCGAGGGAGTGCAGATACGGAGTATTTT. Its translation is CAISEGVVRGSADTEYF.

A remark on this clonotype: At one end the junction does not follow the germline gene, possibly because of a read error. This chain links TRBV13 with TRBJ2-1, with 7 nucleotides matching TRBD1. The CDR3 consists of 14 residues. Germline CDR1 PRHDT, CDR2 FYEKMQ (reference sequence). The CDR3 bases are TGTGTCAGCAGAGACCACGGTCAGGGGGATGAGCAGTTCTTC. As protein: CVSRDHGQGDEQFF.

Regarding this clonotype: In this CDR3 the conserved last residue, phenylalanine or tryptophan, is missing, so a read error is likely. CDR3 protein: CASSLRRSRSGYSEQFL. As DNA, the CDR3 is TGTGCCAGCAGCTTGAGACGGAGCCGCTCTGGGTACAGTGAGCAGTTCTTA. This chain uses TRBV5-6 with TRBJ2-1; D uncertain. This CDR3 spans 17 amino acids. The germline V gene encodes CDR1 SGHDT and CDR2 YYEEEE.

Notes on this clonotype: A much larger clone lies a single base off, so this may be a read error. Likely a read error: the CDR3 ends without its conserved phenylalanine or tryptophan. The chain combines TRBV28 with TRBJ1-6, with D possibly TRBD1 on 5 matching bases. With 2 bases removed from V and 8 bases from J, the gap between germline ends came to 10 bases. The germline CDR1 and CDR2 sequences are MDHEN and SYDVKM. The CDR3 has 14 amino acids. The CDR3 DNA follows: TGTGCCAGCAGTTTAGGAGGGGTTGATTCACCCCTCCACATT. Encoded protein: CASSLGGVDSPLHI.

A single count supports this clonotype. This chain joins TRBV6-6 and TRBJ2-1; TRBD2 matches 7 bases. CDR1 and CDR2 (germline): MNHNY, SVGAGI (reference sequence). After removal of 4 bases from V and 7 bases from J, the junction contained 10 bases not matched to a gene. The CDR3 has 15 residues. The CDR3 DNA reads TGTGCCAGCAGTTTGACTAGCCTCGTGGGGAATGAGCAGTTCTTC. Translation: CASSLTSLVGNEQFF.

This clonotype is termed medium-sized. The chain combines TRBV12-3 or TRBV12-4 with TRBJ1-1; D gene ambiguous. V dropped 3 bases and J dropped 3 bases, with 11 bases sitting between them. The CDR3 totals 14 residues. The CDR3 protein is CASSLVDRDTEAFF. Here the CDR3 DNA reads TGTGCCAGCAGTTTGGTGGATAGGGACACTGAAGCTTTCTTT.

Concerning this clonotype itself: At one boundary the junction diverges from the germline segment, which might be a read error. The chain links TRBV6-2 or TRBV6-3 to TRBJ2-1; D unresolved. The CDR3 spans 15 residues. In germline, CDR1 is MNHEY, CDR2 SVGEGT. The CDR3: CANSRSPVGIDEQFF. The DNA of the CDR3 is TGTGCCAACAGTCGATCCCCCGTGGGGATCGATGAGCAGTTTTTC.

With respect to this clonotype: A junction boundary mismatches the germline segment, possibly from a read error. The chain carries TRBV5-1 and TRBJ2-7; D may correspond to TRBD1 or TRBD2 (5 bases each). CDR3 size: 13 residues. The germline CDR1 and CDR2 sequences are SGHRS and YFSETQ. CDR3 sequence: CDSREPTSYEQYF. CDR3 bases: TGCGACAGCAGGGAACCTACTAGCTACGAGCAGTACTTC. Full variable domain (missing parts from reference TRBV5-1 and TRBJ2-7): KAGVTQTPRYLIKTRGQQVTLSCSPISGHRSVSWYQQTPGQGLQFLFEYFSETQRNKGNFPGRFSGRQFSNSRSEMNVSTLELGDSALYLCDSREPTSYEQYFGPGTRLTVT.

In the case of this clonotype: A clone one base away is much larger, so this may be a read error. The CDR3 coding sequence is TGTGCCAGCAGTTTGACTAGCGTGAGCTACGAGCAGTACTTC. Translated: CASSLTSVSYEQYF. The chain links TRBV28 to TRBJ2-7; 8 bases are a match to TRBD2. CDR3 length: 14 amino acids. V trimming: 3 bases; J trimming: 3 bases; junction bases outside the gene matches: 4. Germline CDR1 reads MDHEN; CDR2 reads SYDVKM.

Of note for this clonotype: Because the CDR3 is missing its conserved closing phenylalanine or tryptophan, this is likely a read error. The chain is built from TRBV12-3 or TRBV12-4 and TRBJ2-7; D might be TRBD2 (6 bases). This CDR3 comprises 14 residues. V lost 6 bases, J lost 4 bases, and 16 bases lay in between. This CDR3 is CASSIPGLPYEQYN. In DNA, the CDR3 is TGTGCCAGCAGCATCCCGGGACTCCCATACGAGCAGTACAAC.

This clonotype was seen ten or more times. The V gene is TRBV10-3, the J gene TRBJ1-5; D gene ambiguous. Germline V gene sequence: CDR1 ENHRY, CDR2 SYGVKD. The CDR3 is 14 residues long. V was cut by 2 bases and J by 6 bases, with 11 bases left in between. CDR3 DNA: TGTGCCATCAGTGAGGTACTCCAAGGTCAGCCCCAGCATTTT. Translated, it gives CAISEVLQGQPQHF.

The chain links TRBV29-1 to TRBJ2-7; D may be TRBD1 (6 bases). Germline CDR1 is SQVTM and CDR2 is ANQGSEA. Trimming pared 7 bases from V and 13 bases from J, leaving 26 bases between. The CDR3 is 13 amino acids. The CDR3 nucleotides are TGCAGCGCGGCAGGGGACGGCGGATACGAACATTACTTC. Encoded protein: CSAAGDGGYEHYF.

As regards this clonotype: A much larger clone is a single base away; this may be a read error. A read error is likely, as this CDR3 ends without the conserved phenylalanine or tryptophan. The chain joins TRBV28 to TRBJ2-7, with 9 bases identical to TRBD2. The germline V gene has CDR1 MDHEN and CDR2 SYDVKM. The CDR3 consists of 16 residues. V shed 4 bases and J 0 bases; nucleotides not matched to a gene: 7. The CDR3 loop reads CASSSGLALGSYEQYY. Written as DNA, the CDR3 is TGTGCCAGCAGTTCCGGACTAGCGTTAGGCTCCTACGAGCAGTACTAC.

The chain has TRBV5-5 and TRBJ2-5; possible D gene TRBD2, 6 bases. Germline V gene sequence: CDR1 SGHKS, CDR2 YYEKEE (reference sequence). Deletions cut 4 bases from V and 9 bases from J, with 19 bases between. The CDR3 contains 14 residues. CDR3 DNA sequence: TGTGCCAGCAGCCCCATCGGGAGACCGGAGGCCCAGTACTTC. Encoded protein: CASSPIGRPEAQYF.

Regarding this clonotype: This likely comes from a read error, as the CDR3 has no conserved phenylalanine or tryptophan at its end. The V and J genes are TRBV4-3 and TRBJ2-5; D possibly corresponds to TRBD2 (6 bases). CDR1 and CDR2 from the germline V gene are LGHNA and YSLEER. The CDR3 contains 17 residues. The CDR3, as DNA: TGCGCCAGCAGTCAAGCGGCTAGCGTGAGGACTGGTGAGACCCAGTACTTA. Protein sequence: CASSQAASVRTGETQYL.

V usage is TRBV30 and J usage is TRBJ2-7; a possible D gene is TRBD2 (7 bases). V lost 3 bases and J 10 bases, leaving 19 bases between the germline ends. This CDR3 has 13 amino acids. The germline gives CDR1 GTSNPN, CDR2 SVGIG (reference sequence). Here the CDR3 DNA reads TGTGCCTGGAGGGCGGGGGCAAGCTACGGACAGTACTTC. This encodes CAWRAGASYGQYF.